These T cell receptor beta chains were read from a single sample in a study of human T cells and chemical hapten exposure. TCRdb reprocessed the RACE reads with MiXCR, giving one entry per CDR3 protein. The top ten hold approximately 2.5% of the sample, which has roughly 200,000 distinct CDR3 sequences, under 25% seen once. The sequences come from whole blood, collected in connection with sensitization to the hapten diphenylcyclopropenone (DPC). These receptors came from a middle-aged woman with alopecia areata. Some clones in this sample may be carry-over from other donors' samples. Each CDR3 is given with its conserved first and last residue. The order of the fields is D gene, clone size, J gene, V gene, CDR3 DNA, CDR3 protein. D genes are given only for firm matches. Clone size is shown for a subset of rows, as once, few, many or a class of expanded clone.

D: .; size: .; J: TRBJ1-1; V: TRBV6-5; DNA: TGTGCCAGCAATCGACACCTGAACACTGAAGCTTTCTTT; CDR3: CASNRHLNTEAFF
D: .; size: .; J: TRBJ1-4; V: TRBV2; DNA: TGTGCCAGCGGGGTTGCAGGGATTGCGGAAAAACTGTTTTTT; CDR3: CASGVAGIAEKLFF
D: .; size: .; J: TRBJ2-7; V: TRBV6-1; DNA: TGTGCCAGCATCACAGGTACTCCCTACGAGCAGTACTTC; CDR3: CASITGTPYEQYF
D: .; size: .; J: TRBJ1-4; V: TRBV29-1; DNA: TGCAGCGTTGGGTCCGGGTCTGAAAAACTGTTTTTT; CDR3: CSVGSGSEKLFF
D: .; size: .; J: TRBJ2-7; V: TRBV5-1; DNA: TGCGCCAGCAGCTTCCTGGGGGGCGAGCAGTACTTC; CDR3: CASSFLGGEQYF
D: .; size: .; J: TRBJ1-1; V: TRBV10-3; DNA: TGTGCCATCAGTGAGTTTGGGACTGAAGCTTTCTTT; CDR3: CAISEFGTEAFF
D: .; size: many; J: TRBJ2-1; V: TRBV6-2/TRBV6-3; DNA: TGTGCCAGCTCTTTTGAACCCGCCTCTTACAATGAGCAGTTCTTC; CDR3: CASSFEPASYNEQFF
D: .; size: .; J: TRBJ2-1; V: TRBV11-3; DNA: TGTGCCAGCAGCTTAGCCCCCCGGGGACCCTACAATGAGCAGTTCTTC; CDR3: CASSLAPRGPYNEQFF
D: TRBD1; size: few; J: TRBJ2-1; V: TRBV20-1; DNA: TGCAGTGTTATGATACCGGGACAGGGAAATGAGCAGTTCTTC; CDR3: CSVMIPGQGNEQFF
D: .; size: .; J: TRBJ1-6; V: TRBV7-8; DNA: TGTGCCGGCAGCTTAGGTGGGGAGTCTAATTCACCCCTCCACTTT; CDR3: CAGSLGGESNSPLHF
D: TRBD2; size: .; J: TRBJ2-3; V: TRBV5-6; DNA: TGTGCCAGCAGCTTACTGACTAGCGGGAGAACAGATACGCAGTATTTT; CDR3: CASSLLTSGRTDTQYF
D: .; size: .; J: TRBJ1-1; V: TRBV6-6; DNA: TGTGCCAGCAGTTACAGGGGGGACACTGAAGCTTTCTTT; CDR3: CASSYRGDTEAFF
D: TRBD2; size: .; J: TRBJ2-7; V: TRBV9; DNA: TGTGCCAGCAGCGTAGAGGGAGGGGAAACCTACGAGCAGTACTTC; CDR3: CASSVEGGETYEQYF
D: TRBD2; size: .; J: TRBJ2-3; V: TRBV24-1; DNA: TGTGCCACCAGTGACCTGGGACTAGCGTCTGGAGATACGCAGTATTTT; CDR3: CATSDLGLASGDTQYF
D: .; size: .; J: TRBJ2-7; V: TRBV7-6; DNA: TGTGCCAGCAGCCACGACCCTACGAAGCAGTACTTC; CDR3: CASSHDPTKQYF
D: .; size: few; J: TRBJ1-6; V: TRBV10-3; DNA: TGTGCCATCAGTGCGTCCGCCTCTGTGGTTGATTCACCCCTCCACTTT; CDR3: CAISASASVVDSPLHF
D: .; size: .; J: TRBJ1-3; V: TRBV12-3/TRBV12-4; DNA: TGTGCCACCCAGTCCGGGAGCGGCTCTGGAAACACCATATATTTT; CDR3: CATQSGSGSGNTIYF
D: .; size: many; J: TRBJ1-4; V: TRBV10-3; DNA: TGTGCCATCAGTGGGGGTGAAAAACTGTTTTTT; CDR3: CAISGGEKLFF
D: TRBD1; size: .; J: TRBJ2-1; V: TRBV7-6; DNA: TGTGCCAGCAGCTTTGACAGGGGGTTTCGTGGTGAGCAGTTCTTC; CDR3: CASSFDRGFRGEQFF
D: .; size: few; J: TRBJ2-2; V: TRBV4-3; DNA: TGCGCCAGCAGCCAAGATGGCAGGAACACCGGGGAGCTGTTTTTT; CDR3: CASSQDGRNTGELFF
D: .; size: few; J: TRBJ2-2; V: TRBV7-8; DNA: TGTGCCAGCAGACCACGCGACGACGGCGGGGAGCTGTTTTTT; CDR3: CASRPRDDGGELFF
D: .; size: few; J: TRBJ2-4; V: TRBV7-2; DNA: TGTGCCAGCACCCAGGAGGGAATGGGCAAAAACATTCAGTACTTC; CDR3: CASTQEGMGKNIQYF
D: .; size: .; J: TRBJ2-7; V: TRBV27; DNA: TGTGCCAGCAGTTTATCCCAGGGGGGTTCCTACGGCGAGCAGTACTTC; CDR3: CASSLSQGGSYGEQYF
D: .; size: .; J: TRBJ1-1; V: TRBV12-5; DNA: TGTGCTAGTGGCCTTGAAATATACACTGAAGCTTTCTTT; CDR3: CASGLEIYTEAFF
D: TRBD2; size: few; J: TRBJ2-1; V: TRBV12-3/TRBV12-4; DNA: TGTGCCAGCAGTTCGGCGGGAGGGCCCAGCAATGAGCAGTTCTTC; CDR3: CASSSAGGPSNEQFF
D: .; size: many; J: TRBJ2-2; V: TRBV12-3/TRBV12-4; DNA: TGTGCCAGCAGGTTGTTAGGGGACACCGGGGAGCTGTTTTTT; CDR3: CASRLLGDTGELFF
D: .; size: few; J: TRBJ2-2; V: TRBV9; DNA: TGTGCCAGCAGCGTAGATGGGCAGGGCGGAACCGGGGAGCTGTTTTTT; CDR3: CASSVDGQGGTGELFF
D: TRBD1; size: .; J: TRBJ2-7; V: TRBV9; DNA: TGTGCCAGCAGCGTAGACGGACAGGGGGGAATCTACGAGCAGTACTTC; CDR3: CASSVDGQGGIYEQYF